The entry that follows covers one TCR beta chain sequence. This clonotype has a count of ten or more. Its antigen remains undetermined. No per-base quality is available; no much larger clone lies one base away. The sample originates from a study of neurological immune-mediated disorders (dated by TCRdb to the late 2010s). Regarding the research as a whole: Among the 34 multiple sclerosis patients, around 30 had relapsing-remitting MS and 3 had secondary progressive MS. The study compared peripheral blood TCR-beta repertoires of HTLV-I-associated myelopathy (HAM/TSP) patients, multiple sclerosis patients and healthy controls using UMI-based sequencing. The roughly 100 TCR-beta libraries included longitudinal samples, technical triplicates and paired sorted CD4+ and CD8+ T-cell subsets alongside PBMC samples. The cohort comprised roughly 65 subjects: some 14 HAM/TSP patients, some 34 multiple sclerosis patients and approximately 20 healthy controls. Study-wide findings and limitations: The MS cluster was not associated with any clinical or MRI features, and the authors stated that larger cohorts are needed. The highest TCR clonal expansion was observed in HAM/TSP patients, whereas the lowest was observed in MS patients, even when compared with healthy controls. Phylogenetic analysis grouped repertoires from 18 of 34 MS patients into a cluster of related CDR3 sequences, suggesting a possible repertoire-level signature. No identical CDR3 amino acid sequences were found to be shared among expanded clones across subjects, suggesting that TCR-beta repertoires were private in all groups.

cDNA was synthesized by template-switch 5'RACE using a primer with a 10-nucleotide random unique molecular identifier that tagged each TCR transcript. Over 180 million TCR-beta sequences, covering 15-18 subjects, were produced in each sequencing run. The RNeasy kit was used to extract total RNA. TCR-beta VDJ regions were amplified with primers for the TCR constant region and the 5'RACE anchor, using the KAPA Real-time Library Amplification kit. A first PCR added sample indexes and Illumina adaptors, after which a second PCR increased the library yield. The roughly 650 bp TCR product was size-selected on a 2% E-gel SizeSelection system after Ampure bead purification. Before pooling, library quality was assessed on a Bioanalyzer, concentration was determined with Qubit, and library quantification was performed with the Kapa Library Quantification kit. Paired-end 2 x 150 bp sequencing of the libraries was performed on an Illumina HiSeq 2500. To increase sequence diversity, about 25-31% phiX was spiked into each library pool. Regarding the original processing steps: The quality-filtered reads were processed with the UMI-based MiGEC pipeline, whose error correction step removed more than 80% of the raw TCR sequences. IMGT germline references were used for alignment of VDJ genes, and clonotypes were defined by a unique CDR3 amino acid sequence together with V-J genes. Clonal expansion, Shannon diversity, and CDR3 relatedness (CalcPairwiseDistances, ClusterSamples) were evaluated with VDJtools, and phylogenetic trees were built with CLCbio workbench. Clones with at least 8 unique UMIs were defined as expanded, with this threshold being based on coefficient-of-variation modelling across technical triplicates. Using fastp at Q25 and MiXCR, TCRdb reprocessed the public reads and kept productive beta chains. Records with the same CDR3 protein are collapsed into one entry carrying the most frequent genes and DNA. TCRdb, not the authors, supplied the V and J calls. Counted in this sample were 35,000 to 50,000 distinct CDR3 sequences; 2.5% of them appeared once. The ten largest clones take up approximately 2.2% of the sample.

Libraries from unsorted PBMCs were made from 2 million PBMCs kept in RNAlater at -80 degrees C until RNA extraction. The multiple sclerosis patients were enrolled in a US clinical protocol that used magnetic resonance imaging to evaluate disease progression. Peripheral blood was subjected to Ficoll-Hypaque density gradient centrifugation to isolate PBMCs, which were then cryopreserved in liquid nitrogen. This receptor was taken from a man aged 50-59 years with multiple sclerosis. The sequenced sample consisted of PBMCs.

The DNA is as follows: TGTGCCAGCAGCGTTAGTCGGGGGTCAGAGACCCAGTACTTC. Its protein product is CASSVSRGSETQYF. The chain employs TRBV9 and TRBJ2-5; the D region possibly corresponds to TRBD2 (6 bases align). The junction shows trimming of 2 bases on V and 4 bases on J, plus 12 bases between the germline ends. In the germline V gene, CDR1 corresponds to SGDLS and CDR2 to YYNGEE. The CDR3 runs 14 amino acids, cysteine and phenylalanine included. Only CDR3 DNA remains: 42 bases, in frame from the first base.